These T cell receptor beta chains were read from a single sample in a study of OX40 agonist ivuxolimab in advanced cancers. The repertoire was sequenced with immunoSEQ multiplex PCR; TCRdb's copy has only in-frame clones and lacks some. The sample records 90,000 or so clones, about 91% being singletons. Specimen: CD4+ or CD8+ T cells sorted from blood, collected in a trial of the OX40 agonist ivuxolimab. These receptors originate from an adult with an advanced solid tumor such as melanoma, head and neck, liver or kidney cancer. Both conserved end residues are trimmed from each CDR3. The listing skips clone size in some rows; elsewhere it reads once, few, many or a size class.

>TRBV7-2|.
ASSLFSASGNTIY
>TRBV5-1|.
ASSQPGTSGSTYTQY
>TRBV18|.
ASSLAGGPLDTQY
>TRBV7-3|.
ASSAGFITDTQY
>TRBV6-5|.
ASSSLGPPAAQH
>TRBV5-1|.
ASSPFGQGREQY
>TRBV18|.
ASSPLSGGTTRETQY
>TRBV7-9|.
ASSLLTETQY
>TRBV5-1|.
ASSSTGVEQY
>TRBV7-9|.
ASSLAQAYSDTQY
>TRBV7-3|few
ATAAGELF
>TRBV30|.
AWRAAAPYGYT
>TRBV7-9|once
ASSSSDRGHLF
>TRBV5-4|.
ASSSRTGGGTEAF
>TRBV28|.
ASSLGQMEKLF
>TRBV18|once
ASSPRWEYEQY
>TRBV27|.
ASSLRGNPEQY
>TRBV21-1|.
ASSPGTSGMADTQY
>TRBV5-1|.
ASSPGTGRNQPQH
>TRBV2|.
ASSERSPRNTEAF
>TRBV19|.
ASSMGRRLTHNEQF
>TRBV28|.
ASSQGGGRSPLH
>TRBV27|.
ASSRQGAINSPLH
>TRBV10-3|.
AISESGVGNQPQH
>TRBV6-1|.
ASRRLKDSNQPQH
>TRBV28|.
ASSYRGYSPLH
>TRBV29-1|.
SVKPGQVVPLEQY
>TRBV11-2|.
ASSRDRSFNEQF